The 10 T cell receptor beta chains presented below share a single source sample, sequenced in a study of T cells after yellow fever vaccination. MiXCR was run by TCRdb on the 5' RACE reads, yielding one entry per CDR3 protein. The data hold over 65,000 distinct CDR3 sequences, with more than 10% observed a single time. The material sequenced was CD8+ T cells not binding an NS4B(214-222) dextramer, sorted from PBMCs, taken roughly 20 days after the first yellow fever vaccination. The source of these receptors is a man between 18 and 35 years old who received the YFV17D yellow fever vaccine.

The CDR3: CASSQGGGRQDNTDTQYF. The CDR3, as DNA: TGTGCCAGCAGCCAAGGGGGTGGCAGACAGGACAACACAGATACGCAGTATTTT. The gene calls are TRBV4-2 and TRBJ2-3; possibly TRBD1 for D (6 bases). Trimming removed 1 base from V and 2 bases from J, with 19 bases in between. The germline gives CDR1 LGHNA, CDR2 YNFKEQ. This CDR3 contains 18 residues.

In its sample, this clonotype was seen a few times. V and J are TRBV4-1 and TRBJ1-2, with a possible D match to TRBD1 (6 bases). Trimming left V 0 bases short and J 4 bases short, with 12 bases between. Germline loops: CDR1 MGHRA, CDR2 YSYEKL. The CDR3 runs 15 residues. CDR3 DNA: TGCGCCAGCAGCCAAGATACAGGGCGTTCCTATGGCTACACCTTC. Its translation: CASSQDTGRSYGYTF.

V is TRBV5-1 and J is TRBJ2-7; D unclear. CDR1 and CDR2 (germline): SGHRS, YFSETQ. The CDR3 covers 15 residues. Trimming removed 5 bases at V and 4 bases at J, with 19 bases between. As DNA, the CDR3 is TGCGCCAGCAGGTTGCAAGAATCCCGACCGTACGAGCAGTACTTC. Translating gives CASRLQESRPYEQYF. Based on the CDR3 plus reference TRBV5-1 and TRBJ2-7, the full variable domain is KAGVTQTPRYLIKTRGQQVTLSCSPISGHRSVSWYQQTPGQGLQFLFEYFSETQRNKGNFPGRFSGRQFSNSRSEMNVSTLELGDSALYLCASRLQESRPYEQYFGPGTRLTVT.

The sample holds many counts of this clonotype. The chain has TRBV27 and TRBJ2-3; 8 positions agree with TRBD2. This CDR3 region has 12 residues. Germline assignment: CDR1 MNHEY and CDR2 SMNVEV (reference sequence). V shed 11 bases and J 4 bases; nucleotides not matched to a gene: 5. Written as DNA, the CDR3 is TGTGCCTCCGGGGGGGCCGCAGATACGCAGTATTTT. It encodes CASGGAADTQYF.

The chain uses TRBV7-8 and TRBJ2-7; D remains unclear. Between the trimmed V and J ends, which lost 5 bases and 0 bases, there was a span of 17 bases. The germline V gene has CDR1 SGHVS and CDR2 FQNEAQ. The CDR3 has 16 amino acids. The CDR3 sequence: CASSTSKGPSSYEQYF. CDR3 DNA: TGTGCCAGCAGCACCTCTAAAGGGCCCAGCTCCTACGAGCAGTACTTC.

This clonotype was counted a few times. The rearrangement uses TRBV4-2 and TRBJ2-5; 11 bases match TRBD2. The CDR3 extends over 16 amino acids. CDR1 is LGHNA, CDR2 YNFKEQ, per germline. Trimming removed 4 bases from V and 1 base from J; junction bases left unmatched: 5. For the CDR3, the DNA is TGTGCCAGCAGCCCAATAGCGGGGGGGCCCCAAGAGACCCAGTACTTC. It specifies CASSPIAGGPQETQYF.

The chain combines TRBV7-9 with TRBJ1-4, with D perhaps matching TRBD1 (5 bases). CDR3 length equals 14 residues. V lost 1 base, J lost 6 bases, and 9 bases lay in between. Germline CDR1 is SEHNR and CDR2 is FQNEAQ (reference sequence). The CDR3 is CASSLEEGDEKLFF. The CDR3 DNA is TGTGCCAGCAGCTTAGAGGAAGGGGATGAAAAACTGTTTTTT.

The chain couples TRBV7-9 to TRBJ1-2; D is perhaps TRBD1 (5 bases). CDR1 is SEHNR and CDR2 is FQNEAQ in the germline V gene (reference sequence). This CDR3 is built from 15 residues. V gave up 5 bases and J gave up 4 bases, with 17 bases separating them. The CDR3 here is CASSAGPGGGYGYTF. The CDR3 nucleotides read TGTGCCAGCAGCGCAGGACCGGGGGGGGGCTATGGCTACACCTTC.

CDR3 region: CASSQDSQGIGQPQHF. The CDR3 DNA reads TGCGCCAGCAGCCAAGATAGTCAGGGGATAGGGCAGCCCCAGCATTTT. This rearrangement joins TRBV4-1 to TRBJ1-5, with a tentative D call TRBD1 (6 bases). Trimming removed 0 bases from V and 7 bases from J, with 16 bases in between. In germline, CDR1 is MGHRA, CDR2 YSYEKL. This CDR3 has 16 residues.

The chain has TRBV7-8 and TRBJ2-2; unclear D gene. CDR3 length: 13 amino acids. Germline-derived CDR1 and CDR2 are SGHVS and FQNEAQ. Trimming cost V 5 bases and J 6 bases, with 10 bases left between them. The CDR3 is CASSHVLSGELFF. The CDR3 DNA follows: TGTGCCAGCAGCCACGTACTTTCCGGGGAGCTGTTTTTT.